This is a list of T cell receptor beta chains from one sample in a study of a mutant IDH1 vaccine in newly diagnosed glioma. Clones were read by immunoSEQ multiplex PCR, and TCRdb kept only the in-frame ones, dropping some. This table holds approximately 88,000 clones, roughly 75% found once. Material: PBMCs, obtained from a glioma patient treated with radiotherapy, temozolomide or both. Source of these receptors: a man aged 35 to 55 with glioma. Both conserved end residues are part of each CDR3. The order of the fields is D gene, V gene, CDR3 length, clone size, J gene, CDR3 protein, CDR3 DNA. A D gene is named only where the DNA matches it firmly. Rows may omit the clone size; those that give it use once, few, many or a size class.

d_call: .
v_call: TRBV7-2
cdr3_length: 12
clone_size: .
j_call: TRBJ2-7
cdr3_aa: CASSSHSYEQYF
cdr3_nt: TGTGCCAGCAGCTCACATTCCTACGAGCAGTACTTC

d_call: TRBD1
v_call: TRBV23-1
cdr3_length: 20
clone_size: .
j_call: TRBJ1-6
cdr3_aa: CASSHSTLQTGTAPGSPLHF
cdr3_nt: TGCGCCAGCAGTCATTCCACCCTGCAAACCGGGACAGCCCCGGGTTCACCCCTCCACTTT

d_call: .
v_call: TRBV5-1
cdr3_length: 12
clone_size: once
j_call: TRBJ2-5
cdr3_aa: CASSPDGKTQYF
cdr3_nt: TGCGCCAGCAGCCCGGATGGGAAGACCCAGTACTTC

d_call: .
v_call: TRBV14
cdr3_length: 14
clone_size: .
j_call: TRBJ1-2
cdr3_aa: CASSPFPRGDGYTF
cdr3_nt: TGTGCCAGCAGCCCCTTTCCTCGGGGGGATGGCTACACCTTC

d_call: .
v_call: TRBV23-1
cdr3_length: 15
clone_size: .
j_call: TRBJ1-5
cdr3_aa: CASSQSERGVQPQHF
cdr3_nt: TGCGCCAGCAGTCAATCGGAAAGGGGGGTTCAGCCCCAGCATTTT

d_call: .
v_call: TRBV27
cdr3_length: 15
clone_size: .
j_call: TRBJ1-4
cdr3_aa: CASSLAGTRNEKLFF
cdr3_nt: TGTGCCAGCAGTTTAGCAGGAACGCGTAATGAAAAACTGTTTTTT

d_call: .
v_call: TRBV5-5
cdr3_length: 19
clone_size: .
j_call: TRBJ2-3
cdr3_aa: CASRPEDSPMLSSTDTQYF
cdr3_nt: TGTGCCAGCAGACCAGAGGACTCACCAATGTTATCTAGCACAGATACGCAGTATTTT

d_call: .
v_call: TRBV7-2
cdr3_length: 13
clone_size: .
j_call: TRBJ1-5
cdr3_aa: CASSLRRNQPQHF
cdr3_nt: TGTGCCAGCAGCTTAAGAAGGAATCAGCCCCAGCATTTT

d_call: .
v_call: TRBV20-1
cdr3_length: 11
clone_size: few
j_call: TRBJ1-1
cdr3_aa: CSATHPTEAFF
cdr3_nt: TGCAGTGCCACCCACCCGACTGAAGCTTTCTTT

d_call: .
v_call: TRBV6-4
cdr3_length: 16
clone_size: .
j_call: TRBJ2-6
cdr3_aa: CASSERGSSGANVLTF
cdr3_nt: TGTGCCAGCAGTGAGAGGGGGAGCTCTGGGGCCAACGTCCTGACTTTC

d_call: .
v_call: TRBV30
cdr3_length: 13
clone_size: .
j_call: TRBJ2-7
cdr3_aa: CAWSQGLPYEQYF
cdr3_nt: TGTGCCTGGTCACAGGGACTTCCCTACGAGCAGTACTTC

d_call: TRBD1
v_call: TRBV4-2
cdr3_length: 17
clone_size: .
j_call: TRBJ2-6
cdr3_aa: CASSREQGGSGANVLTF
cdr3_nt: TGTGCCAGCAGCCGGGAACAGGGGGGCTCTGGGGCCAACGTCCTGACTTTC

d_call: .
v_call: TRBV7-2
cdr3_length: 17
clone_size: .
j_call: TRBJ2-6
cdr3_aa: CASSSVSGNSGANVLTF
cdr3_nt: TGTGCCAGCAGCTCAGTTTCAGGGAACTCTGGGGCCAACGTCCTGACTTTC

d_call: TRBD1
v_call: TRBV6-5
cdr3_length: 14
clone_size: once
j_call: TRBJ2-7
cdr3_aa: CASNYRDRGSEQYF
cdr3_nt: TGTGCCAGCAATTACCGGGACAGGGGAAGCGAGCAGTACTTC

d_call: .
v_call: TRBV15
cdr3_length: 15
clone_size: .
j_call: TRBJ2-2
cdr3_aa: CATSIREINTGELFF
cdr3_nt: TGTGCCACCAGCATACGGGAAATTAACACCGGGGAGCTGTTTTTT

d_call: TRBD1
v_call: TRBV15
cdr3_length: 14
clone_size: .
j_call: TRBJ2-5
cdr3_aa: CATSRDRSQETQYF
cdr3_nt: TGTGCCACCAGCAGGGACAGGAGTCAAGAGACCCAGTACTTC

d_call: .
v_call: TRBV18
cdr3_length: 13
clone_size: .
j_call: TRBJ2-5
cdr3_aa: CASSPDWVETQYF
cdr3_nt: TGTGCCAGCTCACCCGATTGGGTCGAGACCCAGTACTTC

d_call: .
v_call: TRBV19
cdr3_length: 13
clone_size: .
j_call: TRBJ2-1
cdr3_aa: CASSLVPTHEQFF
cdr3_nt: TGTGCCAGTAGCCTAGTCCCAACCCATGAGCAGTTCTTC

d_call: .
v_call: TRBV28
cdr3_length: 15
clone_size: .
j_call: TRBJ2-5
cdr3_aa: CASSSYGLAKETQYF
cdr3_nt: TGTGCCAGCAGTTCTTATGGGCTAGCGAAAGAGACCCAGTACTTC

d_call: .
v_call: TRBV7-2
cdr3_length: 14
clone_size: .
j_call: TRBJ2-7
cdr3_aa: CASSLGPGKYEQYF
cdr3_nt: TGTGCCAGCAGCTTAGGGCCGGGAAAGTACGAGCAGTACTTC

d_call: .
v_call: TRBV7-3
cdr3_length: 14
clone_size: .
j_call: TRBJ1-2
cdr3_aa: CASSLSRTAGGYTF
cdr3_nt: TGTGCCAGCAGCTTAAGCCGGACAGCGGGTGGCTACACCTTC

d_call: TRBD1
v_call: TRBV28
cdr3_length: 16
clone_size: .
j_call: TRBJ2-7
cdr3_aa: CASSSYRQGWSYEQYF
cdr3_nt: TGTGCCAGCAGTTCCTACCGACAGGGTTGGTCCTACGAGCAGTACTTC

d_call: TRBD1
v_call: TRBV18
cdr3_length: 13
clone_size: .
j_call: TRBJ1-2
cdr3_aa: CASSPGQGYGYTF
cdr3_nt: TGTGCCAGCTCACCGGGACAGGGCTATGGCTACACCTTC

d_call: .
v_call: TRBV5-5
cdr3_length: 14
clone_size: .
j_call: TRBJ2-7
cdr3_aa: CASSFIPESYEQYF
cdr3_nt: TGTGCCAGCAGCTTTATCCCTGAATCCTACGAGCAGTACTTC

d_call: TRBD1
v_call: TRBV4-3
cdr3_length: 16
clone_size: .
j_call: TRBJ2-7
cdr3_aa: CASSQDLGQGGGEQYF
cdr3_nt: TGCGCCAGCAGCCAAGATCTAGGACAGGGAGGAGGAGAGCAGTACTTC

d_call: TRBD1
v_call: TRBV9
cdr3_length: 15
clone_size: .
j_call: TRBJ2-3
cdr3_aa: CASSVVRGQTDTQYF
cdr3_nt: TGTGCCAGCAGCGTAGTCAGGGGGCAAACAGATACGCAGTATTTT

d_call: TRBD1
v_call: TRBV7-2
cdr3_length: 15
clone_size: .
j_call: TRBJ2-7
cdr3_aa: CASRGPTGAGYEQYF
cdr3_nt: TGTGCCAGCAGGGGGCCAACAGGGGCTGGCTACGAGCAGTACTTC

d_call: .
v_call: TRBV7-2
cdr3_length: 16
clone_size: .
j_call: TRBJ1-4
cdr3_aa: CASSLAAPSANEKLFF
cdr3_nt: TGTGCCAGCAGCTTAGCAGCACCCTCGGCTAATGAAAAACTGTTTTTT

d_call: .
v_call: TRBV10-3
cdr3_length: 10
clone_size: .
j_call: TRBJ1-2
cdr3_aa: CAISDGGYTF
cdr3_nt: TGTGCCATCAGTGACGGGGGCTACACCTTC

d_call: .
v_call: TRBV2
cdr3_length: 15
clone_size: .
j_call: TRBJ1-6
cdr3_aa: CASRVDVVYNSPLHF
cdr3_nt: TGTGCCAGCAGAGTAGACGTGGTCTATAATTCACCCCTCCACTTT